The rows below give T cell receptor beta chains drawn from one sample of a study of T cell responses to AZD1222 COVID-19 vaccine. The data were produced by immunoSEQ multiplex PCR, yet TCRdb's version contains in-frame clones alone and is incomplete. The sample lists approximately 110,000 clones; more than 70% were seen once. The source material was peripheral blood, sampled on day 0 of AZD1222 vaccination. The receptor set was obtained from an adult in good health. Both conserved end residues are part of each CDR3. The D gene is left open where the match is weak. Size is stated for part of the rows, as once, few or many counts, or as a class when the clone is expanded.

clone size: -; J gene: TRBJ2-3; D gene: -; V gene: TRBV18; CDR3 DNA: TGTGCCAGCTCACCCCTCAGGGTTGATACGCAGTATTTT; CDR3 protein: CASSPLRVDTQYF
clone size: -; J gene: TRBJ1-1; D gene: -; V gene: TRBV27; CDR3 DNA: TGTGCCAGCAGTCAGCAGGGTTGGAACACTGAAGCTTTCTTT; CDR3 protein: CASSQQGWNTEAFF
clone size: -; J gene: TRBJ1-4; D gene: -; V gene: TRBV6-2/TRBV6-3; CDR3 DNA: TGTGCCAGCAGTTCGGAGACTAATGAAAAACTGTTTTTT; CDR3 protein: CASSSETNEKLFF
clone size: once; J gene: TRBJ1-5; D gene: -; V gene: TRBV4-1; CDR3 DNA: TGCGCCAGCAGCCAAGTGGTTACACGTAGCAATCAGCCCCAGCATTTT; CDR3 protein: CASSQVVTRSNQPQHF
clone size: -; J gene: TRBJ1-6; D gene: -; V gene: TRBV11-2; CDR3 DNA: TGTGCCAGCAGCTTAGTACCGGCTAATTCACCCCTCCACTTT; CDR3 protein: CASSLVPANSPLHF
clone size: once; J gene: TRBJ1-5; D gene: -; V gene: TRBV7-8; CDR3 DNA: TGTGCCAGCAGCTTAGTTCGTGGGGCTCCCCAGCATTTT; CDR3 protein: CASSLVRGAPQHF
clone size: -; J gene: TRBJ2-1; D gene: -; V gene: TRBV20-1; CDR3 DNA: TGCAGTGCCCCGAGATGGGACTCGTCCCTCTTC; CDR3 protein: CSAPRWDSSLF
clone size: -; J gene: TRBJ1-1; D gene: TRBD1; V gene: TRBV6-6; CDR3 DNA: TGTGCCAGCAGTCAGTTCCGGACAGGAGATGAAGCTTTCTTT; CDR3 protein: CASSQFRTGDEAFF
clone size: once; J gene: TRBJ2-1; D gene: -; V gene: TRBV28; CDR3 DNA: TGTGCCAGCAGTTTACCCTACAATGAGCAGTTCTTC; CDR3 protein: CASSLPYNEQFF
clone size: few; J gene: TRBJ1-5; D gene: -; V gene: TRBV7-8; CDR3 DNA: TGTGCCAGCAGCGCCGACAGTTATAGCAATCAGCCCCAGCATTTT; CDR3 protein: CASSADSYSNQPQHF
clone size: -; J gene: TRBJ2-5; D gene: -; V gene: TRBV2; CDR3 DNA: TGTGCCAGCGGGGGTCTAGCTGCGGAGACCCAGTACTTC; CDR3 protein: CASGGLAAETQYF
clone size: -; J gene: TRBJ1-4; D gene: TRBD1; V gene: TRBV28; CDR3 DNA: TGTGCCAGCAGTTTCCGGGACAGGGGTAATGAAAAACTGTTTTTT; CDR3 protein: CASSFRDRGNEKLFF
clone size: few; J gene: TRBJ1-1; D gene: TRBD1; V gene: TRBV28; CDR3 DNA: TGTGCCAGCAGTAGCTTCTGGGACAGCGCTGAAGCTTTCTTT; CDR3 protein: CASSSFWDSAEAFF
clone size: -; J gene: TRBJ2-2; D gene: -; V gene: TRBV6-2/TRBV6-3; CDR3 DNA: TGTGCCAGCAGTAGGGGAACAGAGCACACCGGGGAGCTGTTTTTT; CDR3 protein: CASSRGTEHTGELFF
clone size: -; J gene: TRBJ2-3; D gene: -; V gene: TRBV4-3; CDR3 DNA: TGCGCCAGCAGCTCCCCCGATAGGGGTACGCAGTATTTT; CDR3 protein: CASSSPDRGTQYF
clone size: once; J gene: TRBJ2-7; D gene: -; V gene: TRBV19; CDR3 DNA: TGTGCCAGTAGTATTGGGTTCGGCCTCGGGGCTTCCTACGGGGGCGAGCAGTACTTC; CDR3 protein: CASSIGFGLGASYGGEQYF
clone size: -; J gene: TRBJ2-3; D gene: -; V gene: TRBV18; CDR3 DNA: TGTGCCAGCTCACCAACAGGGTCCACAGATACGCAGTATTTT; CDR3 protein: CASSPTGSTDTQYF
clone size: few; J gene: TRBJ2-7; D gene: -; V gene: TRBV6-5; CDR3 DNA: TGTGCCAGCTTGGGGGAGACCTACGAGCAGTACTTC; CDR3 protein: CASLGETYEQYF
clone size: -; J gene: TRBJ2-1; D gene: TRBD1; V gene: TRBV18; CDR3 DNA: TGTGCCAGCTCACGTGCAACCGGGACAGGGGCTAACAATGAGCAGTTCTTC; CDR3 protein: CASSRATGTGANNEQFF
clone size: -; J gene: TRBJ2-4; D gene: TRBD2; V gene: TRBV6-2/TRBV6-3; CDR3 DNA: TGTGCCAGCAGCCGACGACTAGCCGATTGGGGGTCGGCCAAAAACATTCAGTACTTC; CDR3 protein: CASSRRLADWGSAKNIQYF
clone size: -; J gene: TRBJ2-1; D gene: -; V gene: TRBV7-9; CDR3 DNA: TGTGCCAGCAGCTTAGGGGGGGCCGATGAGCAGTTCTTC; CDR3 protein: CASSLGGADEQFF
clone size: -; J gene: TRBJ1-2; D gene: -; V gene: TRBV28; CDR3 DNA: TGTGCCAGCAGTTTTTCCGACTATGGCTACACCTTC; CDR3 protein: CASSFSDYGYTF
clone size: -; J gene: TRBJ2-7; D gene: -; V gene: TRBV19; CDR3 DNA: TGTGCCAGTAGTTCCGCCAGGAGTGCCTACGAGCAGTACTTC; CDR3 protein: CASSSARSAYEQYF
clone size: -; J gene: TRBJ1-2; D gene: -; V gene: TRBV20-1; CDR3 DNA: TGCAGTGCCTACGAAAACTATGGCTACACCTTC; CDR3 protein: CSAYENYGYTF
clone size: -; J gene: TRBJ2-2; D gene: -; V gene: TRBV6-4; CDR3 DNA: TGTGCCAGCAGAGGGGTGGCCGGGGAGCTGTTTTTT; CDR3 protein: CASRGVAGELFF
clone size: -; J gene: TRBJ2-7; D gene: -; V gene: TRBV12-5; CDR3 DNA: TGTGCTAGTGGTTTGAGTCCACCCTACGAGCAGTACTTC; CDR3 protein: CASGLSPPYEQYF
clone size: -; J gene: TRBJ1-2; D gene: -; V gene: TRBV6-5; CDR3 DNA: TGTGCCAGCTGGGGCAGGGACACTTCTAACTATGGCTACACCTTC; CDR3 protein: CASWGRDTSNYGYTF
clone size: -; J gene: TRBJ2-5; D gene: TRBD1; V gene: TRBV4-3; CDR3 DNA: TGCGCCAGCAGCCAAGACAGGGGGAAGACCCAGTACTTC; CDR3 protein: CASSQDRGKTQYF
clone size: few; J gene: TRBJ1-5; D gene: -; V gene: TRBV18; CDR3 DNA: TGTGCCAGCTCACCGGATAGCAATCAGCCCCAGCATTTT; CDR3 protein: CASSPDSNQPQHF
clone size: -; J gene: TRBJ2-3; D gene: TRBD2; V gene: TRBV28; CDR3 DNA: TGTGCCAGCAGTTTGCAGGGCTCGAGCGGGGGGCAGTATTTT; CDR3 protein: CASSLQGSSGGQYF
clone size: -; J gene: TRBJ2-3; D gene: -; V gene: TRBV7-9; CDR3 DNA: TGTGCCAGCAGCTTACCCCCAGGGGGGTCCAGCACAGATACGCAGTATTTT; CDR3 protein: CASSLPPGGSSTDTQYF
clone size: -; J gene: TRBJ2-2; D gene: -; V gene: TRBV25-1; CDR3 DNA: TGTGCCAGCAGTGACAGGGCCAACACCGGGGAGCTGTTTTTT; CDR3 protein: CASSDRANTGELFF
clone size: -; J gene: TRBJ1-6; D gene: -; V gene: TRBV9; CDR3 DNA: TGTGCCAGCAGCCCGGGGGGGAAGGAGGGTAATTCACCCCTCCACTTT; CDR3 protein: CASSPGGKEGNSPLHF
clone size: -; J gene: TRBJ1-3; D gene: -; V gene: TRBV18; CDR3 DNA: TGTGCCAGCTCACCACCGGGGGCTGGAAACACCATATATTTT; CDR3 protein: CASSPPGAGNTIYF
clone size: -; J gene: TRBJ2-7; D gene: TRBD1; V gene: TRBV5-1; CDR3 DNA: TGCGCCAGCAGCACAGGGACAGGGAGAGGGGTCTCCTACGAGCAGTACTTC; CDR3 protein: CASSTGTGRGVSYEQYF
clone size: -; J gene: TRBJ1-6; D gene: -; V gene: TRBV9; CDR3 DNA: TGTGCCAGCAGCCCACCCGTGGGGAGCTCCTATAATTCACCCCTCCACTTT; CDR3 protein: CASSPPVGSSYNSPLHF
clone size: few; J gene: TRBJ2-3; D gene: -; V gene: TRBV13; CDR3 DNA: TGTGCCAGCAGCTTAGGACCCGGAAGCGGGCGACCCGGAGGTACGCAGTATTTT; CDR3 protein: CASSLGPGSGRPGGTQYF
clone size: once; J gene: TRBJ2-7; D gene: TRBD1; V gene: TRBV5-1; CDR3 DNA: TGCGCCAGCAGCTCCATAAGACAGGGTTCCGAGCAGTACTTC; CDR3 protein: CASSSIRQGSEQYF
clone size: -; J gene: TRBJ1-3; D gene: -; V gene: TRBV7-9; CDR3 DNA: TGTGCCAGCAGCGTAGTGGGGTCCGGAAACACCATATATTTT; CDR3 protein: CASSVVGSGNTIYF
clone size: -; J gene: TRBJ2-1; D gene: TRBD1; V gene: TRBV5-1; CDR3 DNA: TGCGCCAGCAGCCAACCGGGACAGGGGTACAATGAGCAGTTCTTC; CDR3 protein: CASSQPGQGYNEQFF
clone size: -; J gene: TRBJ2-7; D gene: TRBD2; V gene: TRBV19; CDR3 DNA: TGTGCCAGTAGTATATCACCCTCAGGACTAGCGGAGTCCTACGAGCAGTACTTC; CDR3 protein: CASSISPSGLAESYEQYF
clone size: -; J gene: TRBJ1-1; D gene: -; V gene: TRBV12-5; CDR3 DNA: TGTGCTAGTGGTTTGGTACTTGGACCACCGAACACTGAAGCTTTCTTT; CDR3 protein: CASGLVLGPPNTEAFF
clone size: -; J gene: TRBJ1-6; D gene: -; V gene: TRBV2; CDR3 DNA: TGTGCCAGCACCCCGAGGGGGGGTTACTTTAATAGTTCACCCCTCCACTTT; CDR3 protein: CASTPRGGYFNSSPLHF
clone size: once; J gene: TRBJ2-3; D gene: -; V gene: TRBV5-1; CDR3 DNA: TGCGCCAGCAGCTTTGTAGCCGGCGCAGATACGCAGTATTTT; CDR3 protein: CASSFVAGADTQYF
clone size: -; J gene: TRBJ1-4; D gene: -; V gene: TRBV24-1; CDR3 DNA: TGTGCCACCAGTGATTCGTCGACGGCTGAAAAACTGTTTTTT; CDR3 protein: CATSDSSTAEKLFF
clone size: -; J gene: TRBJ2-2; D gene: -; V gene: TRBV6-5; CDR3 DNA: TGTGCCAGCAGGGCACGACAGATGAACACCGGGGAGCTGTTTTTT; CDR3 protein: CASRARQMNTGELFF
clone size: -; J gene: TRBJ2-2; D gene: -; V gene: TRBV6-5; CDR3 DNA: TGTGCCAGCACGCGAGGGGTGAGCACCGGGGAGCTGTTTTTT; CDR3 protein: CASTRGVSTGELFF
clone size: -; J gene: TRBJ1-2; D gene: -; V gene: TRBV28; CDR3 DNA: TGTGCCAGCAGTTTACAGCGCTATGGCTACACCTTC; CDR3 protein: CASSLQRYGYTF
clone size: -; J gene: TRBJ2-5; D gene: -; V gene: TRBV10-3; CDR3 DNA: TGTGCCATCAGTGAGGGAGAGACCCAGTACTTC; CDR3 protein: CAISEGETQYF
clone size: -; J gene: TRBJ1-5; D gene: -; V gene: TRBV2; CDR3 DNA: TGTGCCAGCAGCAGTGACATGTATAGCAATCAGCCCCAGCATTTT; CDR3 protein: CASSSDMYSNQPQHF
clone size: -; J gene: TRBJ1-2; D gene: TRBD1; V gene: TRBV7-9; CDR3 DNA: TGTGCCAGCAGCTCCGGAGGGACAGGGGGCGGCTACACCTTC; CDR3 protein: CASSSGGTGGGYTF